Following are 21 T cell receptor beta chains from one sample sequenced in a study of cytomegalovirus exposure and HLA in healthy donors. The PCR employed 60 Vbeta primers together with 13 Jbeta primers. Sequenced by immunoSEQ multiplex PCR; TCRdb stores in-frame clones only, minus some. The sample has about 200,000 clones. Material: PBMCs. The receptors were gathered from a girl aged 2 to 9 in good health and CMV-seropositive.

The chain combines TRBV7-2 with TRBJ2-4, with TRBD2 matching over 8 bases. The ends lost 4 bases at V and 1 base at J; junction bases unmatched: 3. The CDR3 length is 15 residues. Germline loops: CDR1 SGHTA, CDR2 FQGNSA. This chain's CDR3 is CASSSSGSAKNIQYF. CDR3 in DNA: TGTGCCAGCAGCTCGAGCGGGAGCGCCAAAAACATTCAGTACTTC.

The chain has TRBV27 and TRBJ2-6, with a possible D match to TRBD1 (5 bases). The germline CDR1 and CDR2 sequences are MNHEY and SMNVEV (reference sequence). This CDR3 has 17 amino acids. V lost 10 bases to trimming and J lost 1 base, with 20 bases between them. CDR3 sequence: CANLGAGLGSGANVLTF. CDR3 nucleotide sequence: TGTGCCAACCTTGGGGCAGGGTTGGGGTCTGGGGCCAACGTCCTGACTTTC.

The chain recombines TRBV7-3 with TRBJ2-1, with 8 nucleotides matching TRBD2. V trimming: 5 bases; J trimming: 5 bases; junction bases outside the gene matches: 2. Germline assignment: CDR1 SGHTA and CDR2 FQGTGA. This CDR3 comprises 13 residues. This chain's CDR3 is CASSGGRNNEQFF. The CDR3 DNA reads TGTGCCAGCAGCGGCGGGAGGAACAATGAGCAGTTCTTC.

The chain joins TRBV30 to TRBJ2-7; possible D gene TRBD2, 5 bases. Germline V gene lookup returns CDR1 GTSNPN and CDR2 SVGIG (reference sequence). CDR3 length equals 13 residues. Trimming shortened V by 5 bases and J by 2 bases, and 13 bases separated the two germline ends. CDR3 sequence: CAWAPGLTYEQYF. DNA of the CDR3: TGTGCCTGGGCCCCCGGACTTACCTACGAGCAGTACTTC.

This rearrangement joins TRBV6-1 to TRBJ2-1; 12 bases are shared with TRBD2. In germline, CDR1 is MNHNS, CDR2 SASEGT. Losses at the gene ends were 5 bases for V and 6 bases for J; bases not matched to a gene: 5. The CDR3 has 15 residues. The CDR3 DNA sequence: TGTGCCAGCAGTAATACTAGCGGGAGGCGCAATGAGCAGTTCTTC. Its protein is CASSNTSGRRNEQFF.

V usage is TRBV7-9 and J usage is TRBJ1-1, with D tentatively TRBD1 (5 bases). V lost 1 base and J 4 bases, leaving 13 bases between the germline ends. The germline CDR1 and CDR2 sequences are SEHNR and FQNEAQ (reference sequence). The CDR3 contains 15 residues. CDR3 nucleotide sequence: TGTGCCAGCAGCTTAGTGGCAGGGCGGTTCACTGAAGCTTTCTTT. Translation gives CASSLVAGRFTEAFF.

The chain has TRBV5-1 and TRBJ2-5, with 7 bases lining up with TRBD2. CDR3 length: 15 residues. Germline V lookup: CDR1 SGHRS, CDR2 YFSETQ. V shed 1 base, J shed 4 bases, and the junction held 7 bases outside the gene matches. DNA of the CDR3: TGCGCCAGCAGCTTGCTGGGAGGGCCGGCAGAGACCCAGTACTTC. Translation gives CASSLLGGPAETQYF.

The genes are TRBV10-2 and TRBJ2-1, with TRBD2 identical over 14 bases. CDR1 WSHSY and CDR2 SAAADI come from the germline V gene. With V trimmed by 3 bases and J by 15 bases, 7 bases remained unmatched. The CDR3 loop spans 14 amino acids. CDR3 loop: CASSDGTSGRLLFF. CDR3 in DNA: TGCGCCAGCAGTGACGGGACTAGCGGGAGATTGCTGTTCTTC.

The V gene is TRBV5-1, the J gene TRBJ2-7; tentative D call: TRBD1 (5 bases). This CDR3 spans 15 amino acids. Germline lookup yields CDR1 SGHRS and CDR2 YFSETQ. Trimming cost V 2 bases and J 2 bases, with 14 bases left between them. The CDR3 protein is CASSFDGAPPYEQYF. CDR3 coding DNA: TGCGCCAGCAGCTTCGATGGGGCACCCCCCTACGAGCAGTACTTC.

The J gene is TRBJ1-1, the V gene TRBV5-1; 7 bases match TRBD1. The V segment lost 2 bases and the J segment 2 bases; nucleotides outside the gene matches: 6. CDR3 size: 15 residues. Germline lookup yields CDR1 SGHRS and CDR2 YFSETQ. CDR3 amino acids: CASSFVTGANTEAFF. CDR3 sequence (DNA): TGCGCCAGCAGCTTTGTAACAGGGGCTAACACTGAAGCTTTCTTT.

V and J are TRBV27 and TRBJ2-2; 9 bases are shared with TRBD1. The trim removed 5 bases at V and 3 bases at J, leaving 7 bases unmatched. CDR3 length: 16 amino acids. Germline CDR1 is MNHEY and CDR2 is SMNVEV (reference sequence). The CDR3 here is CASSPSGQGDTGELFF. The CDR3 bases are TGTGCCAGCAGTCCCTCGGGACAGGGCGACACCGGGGAGCTGTTTTTT.

The chain links TRBV7-8 to TRBJ2-7; 7 bases align to TRBD1. The CDR3 is made up of 15 amino acids. V gave up 5 bases and J gave up 0 bases; unmatched junction bases: 7. Germline V gene lookup returns CDR1 SGHVS and CDR2 FQNEAQ. The DNA of the CDR3 is TGTGCCAGCAGCCTACGACAGGGTATCTCCTACGAGCAGTACTTC. This gives the protein CASSLRQGISYEQYF.

V is TRBV5-1 and J is TRBJ1-1; TRBD1 agrees at 11 bases. This CDR3 has 16 amino acids. V was clipped by 5 bases and J by 4 bases; unmatched bases: 10. Per the germline V gene, CDR1 is SGHRS and CDR2 is YFSETQ. CDR3 amino acids: CASSYRTGGLGTEAFF. The CDR3 bases are TGCGCCAGCAGTTACCGGACAGGGGGCTTAGGCACTGAAGCTTTCTTT.

The rearrangement uses TRBV5-1 and TRBJ2-7, with TRBD2 matching over 7 bases. Trimming at V came to 4 bases and at J to 3 bases, leaving 7 bases not matched to a gene. Germline CDR1 and CDR2: SGHRS and YFSETQ. The CDR3 loop spans 14 amino acids. CDR3 residues: CASSPSGLIYEQYF. In nucleotides, the CDR3 is TGCGCCAGCAGCCCCTCGGGACTAATCTACGAGCAGTACTTC.

The chain joins TRBV27 to TRBJ2-7, with 12 bases that match TRBD2. Germline lookup yields CDR1 MNHEY and CDR2 SMNVEV (reference sequence). J gave up 4 bases and V 4 bases, and 8 bases lay outside the gene matches. The CDR3 extends over 16 amino acids. Here the CDR3 DNA reads TGTGCCAGCAGTTCACAGGAGACTAGCGGGAGTTACGAGCAGTACTTC. This sequence encodes CASSSQETSGSYEQYF.

The V gene is TRBV5-1, the J gene TRBJ1-2; D is unclear. Germline V gene lookup returns CDR1 SGHRS and CDR2 YFSETQ. CDR3 length equals 15 residues. Trimming pared 3 bases from V and 3 bases from J, leaving 15 bases between. The CDR3 reads CASSWSSIEDYGYTF. For the CDR3, the DNA is TGCGCCAGCAGCTGGTCTTCGATAGAAGACTATGGCTACACCTTC.

The chain uses TRBV28 and TRBJ2-1; possible D gene TRBD2, 5 bases. The CDR3 has 21 amino acids. Trimming cost V 3 bases and J 0 bases, with 27 bases left between them. The germline gives CDR1 MDHEN, CDR2 SYDVKM. In nucleotides, the CDR3 is TGTGCCAGCAGTTTGGCGCCGACGGGTCGGGGTGGCGGGTACTCCTACAATGAGCAGTTCTTC. Translated: CASSLAPTGRGGGYSYNEQFF.

V is TRBV5-1 and J is TRBJ2-5; TRBD2 agrees at 7 bases. The better agreement between TRBJ2-7 and the DNA end casts doubt on the J call. The germline CDR1 and CDR2 sequences are SGHRS and YFSETQ. This CDR3 has 13 amino acids. CDR3 sequence reads: CASSQGLDGEQYF. The CDR3 bases are TGCGCCAGCAGCCAAGGACTAGACGGCGAGCAGTACTTC.

The chain recombines TRBV19 with TRBJ1-1, with a tentative D call TRBD1 (6 bases). Germline-derived CDR1 and CDR2 are LNHDA and SQIVND (reference sequence). CDR3 length: 12 residues. The V and J ends lost 5 bases and 3 bases respectively, with 7 bases between them. The CDR3: CASSSGDTEAFF. CDR3 nucleotides: TGTGCCAGTAGTTCAGGGGACACTGAAGCTTTCTTT.

The chain links TRBV27 to TRBJ2-5; D is uncertain. The CDR3 loop spans 13 amino acids. With 3 bases removed from V and 5 bases from J, the gap between germline ends came to 10 bases. Per the germline V gene, CDR1 is MNHEY and CDR2 is SMNVEV (reference sequence). CDR3 sequence: CASSFTGYETQYF. The CDR3 DNA reads TGTGCCAGCAGTTTTACGGGTTACGAGACCCAGTACTTC.

The V gene is TRBV10-3, the J gene TRBJ2-1; TRBD2 matches 9 bases. The V gene end was trimmed by 11 bases and the J gene end by 6 bases; junction bases not matched to a gene: 8. This CDR3 spans 13 amino acids. The germline V gene has CDR1 ENHRY and CDR2 SYGVKD. Written as DNA, the CDR3 is TGTGCCTCCAGGGGACTAGCAGGCAATGAGCAGTTCTTC. Amino acids: CASRGLAGNEQFF.